Shown below are 25 T cell receptor beta chains from a single sample sequenced in a study of T cell repertoires in cytomegalovirus infection (dated by TCRdb to the late 2010s). Sequenced using an Illumina HiSeq 1500. TCRdb reanalyzed the raw reads on its own, using fastp at Q25 for trimming and MiXCR for clone calling, and kept in-frame beta chains. Entries are consolidated by CDR3 protein sequence, retaining the most common genes and DNA. A total of about 400,000 distinct CDR3 sequences appear in this sample, 15% to 20% of them only once. The ten largest clones add up to 8.7% of the sample. Sequencing was performed on PBMCs. Receptors were obtained from a human donor in good health (CMV status not recorded). Some clones in this sample may be carry-over from other donors' samples.

The chain carries TRBV6-5 and TRBJ1-2; D uncertain. V dropped 0 bases and J dropped 4 bases, with 9 bases sitting between them. Germline CDR1 MNHEY, CDR2 SVGAGI. The CDR3 runs to 14 residues. CDR3 region: CASSYSDGSYGYTF. For the CDR3, the DNA is TGTGCCAGCAGTTACTCGGACGGGAGCTATGGCTACACCTTC.

This clonotype was counted ten times or more. The chain couples TRBV7-8 to TRBJ2-2, with D perhaps matching TRBD2 (5 bases). V was clipped by 5 bases and J by 2 bases, with 12 bases between them. The germline gives CDR1 SGHVS, CDR2 FQNEAQ. The CDR3 has 15 amino acids. The CDR3 DNA follows: TGTGCCAGCAGCGAACGGGGTTTCAACACCGGGGAGCTGTTTTTT. Amino acid sequence: CASSERGFNTGELFF. Supplemented by reference TRBV7-8 and TRBJ2-2, the full variable domain reads GAGVSQSPRYKVAKRGQDVALRCDPISGHVSLFWYQQALGQGPEFLTYFQNEAQLDKSGLPSDRFFAERPEGSVSTLKIQRTQQEDSAVYLCASSERGFNTGELFFGEGSRLTVL.

A remark on this clonotype: A read error may account for a junction end that differs from germline. This sequence joins TRBV27 and TRBJ1-4; the D gene is possibly TRBD1 (6 bases). Germline V lookup: CDR1 MNHEY, CDR2 SMNVEV (reference sequence). This CDR3 region has 15 residues. The DNA for the CDR3 is TGTGCCAGCAGACGGACAGCGTTGGCTAATGAAAAACAGTTTTTT. As protein: CASRRTALANEKQFF.

The table lists this clonotype with many counts. V usage is TRBV7-6 and J usage is TRBJ1-6; unclear D gene. The V gene's germline CDR1 is SGHVS and CDR2 FNYEAQ. V shed 1 base and J shed 7 bases, with 11 bases lying between them. This CDR3 has 15 amino acids. The CDR3 sequence: CASSLVRGGNSPLHF. The CDR3 DNA follows: TGTGCCAGCAGCTTAGTCCGCGGAGGGAATTCACCCCTCCACTTT.

In this sample, this clonotype turned up many times. The chain uses TRBV10-3 and TRBJ2-6, with D possibly matching TRBD2 (6 bases). V was cut by 6 bases and J by 0 bases, with 21 bases left in between. CDR1 ENHRY and CDR2 SYGVKD come from the germline V gene. CDR3 length equals 19 residues. The CDR3 region has the DNA TGTGCCATCAGGCACTCGGGAGCACCCCGAGGCTCTGGGGCCAACGTCCTGACTTTC. It yields the protein CAIRHSGAPRGSGANVLTF.

This clonotype was counted ten times or more. The rearrangement links TRBV11-2 to TRBJ2-5; no reliable D call. CDR3 length: 11 residues. V lost 4 bases and J lost 5, with 5 bases in between. Germline CDR1 is SGHAT and CDR2 is FQNNGV. The CDR3: CASSSFETQYF. Here the CDR3 DNA reads TGTGCCAGCAGCTCTTTCGAGACCCAGTACTTC.

This clonotype was detected many times. The chain carries TRBV19 and TRBJ2-5; no definite D call. The V end lost 3 bases, the J end lost 5 bases, and 7 bases lay between the germline ends. Germline loops: CDR1 LNHDA, CDR2 SQIVND (reference sequence). The CDR3 covers 12 residues. The CDR3 reads CASSIDLETQYF. In nucleotides, the CDR3 is TGTGCCAGTAGTATTGATTTGGAGACCCAGTACTTC.

V is TRBV4-2 and J is TRBJ2-1; 15 nucleotides match TRBD2. CDR1 is LGHNA and CDR2 is YNFKEQ in the germline V gene. The junction had 13 bases not matched to a gene; V was cut back by 0 bases and J by 4 bases. The CDR3 runs to 21 residues. This CDR3 reads CASSQDGGTSGGKKEYNEQFF. CDR3 sequence (DNA): TGTGCCAGCAGCCAAGATGGCGGGACTAGCGGGGGGAAAAAGGAGTACAATGAGCAGTTCTTC.

The sample holds a few counts of this clonotype. The chain carries TRBV7-2 and TRBJ2-5; TRBD2 matches 9 bases. V was clipped by 3 bases and J by 7 bases; unmatched bases: 6. The CDR3 spans 14 residues. CDR1 and CDR2 from the germline V gene are SGHTA and FQGNSA. The CDR3 sequence: CASSFSAGGGTQYF. The CDR3 DNA follows: TGTGCCAGCAGCTTTTCTGCGGGAGGGGGGACCCAGTACTTC.

This clonotype has a handful of counts. V usage is TRBV7-9 and J usage is TRBJ2-3; TRBD2 is a possible D gene (5 bases). CDR1 SEHNR and CDR2 FQNEAQ come from the germline V gene (reference sequence). This CDR3 contains 14 residues. Deletions cut 0 bases from V and 6 bases from J, with 10 bases between. The DNA of the CDR3 is TGTGCCAGCAGCTTAGCTTTTGGGGAGGATACGCAGTATTTT. Translating gives CASSLAFGEDTQYF.

The sample holds many counts of this clonotype. The J gene is TRBJ1-1, the V gene TRBV7-2; perhaps TRBD1 as D (5 bases). The CDR3 is 14 residues long. The germline V and J ends were trimmed by 3 bases and 5 bases, with 13 bases remaining between them. From germline, CDR1 is SGHTA and CDR2 FQGNSA. This CDR3 reads CASSFGAWETEAFF. DNA for the CDR3: TGTGCCAGCAGCTTCGGGGCCTGGGAAACTGAAGCTTTCTTT.

There are a few counts of this clonotype. This rearrangement joins TRBV20-1 to TRBJ2-7; the D gene is possibly TRBD1 (5 bases). V lost 2 bases to trimming and J lost 2 bases, with 10 bases between them. Per germline, CDR1 DFQATT and CDR2 SNEGSKA (reference sequence). The CDR3 length is 13 residues. The CDR3 DNA follows: TGCAGTGCTAGATCGCAGGGAACCTACGAGCAGTACTTC. Translating it yields CSARSQGTYEQYF.

The chain couples TRBV6-5 to TRBJ2-7, with TRBD2 matching over 11 bases. CDR1 is MNHEY, CDR2 SVGAGI, per germline. J was trimmed by 2 bases and V by 1 base; bases with no gene match: 7. The CDR3 runs 17 residues. In DNA, the CDR3 is TGTGCCAGCAGTTACTTTAACCCGGGACTAGCGGCCTACGAGCAGTACTTC. It is translated as CASSYFNPGLAAYEQYF.

The chain is built from TRBV15 and TRBJ1-4; no reliable D call. The CDR3 length is 14 residues. Trimming pared 1 base from V and 8 bases from J, leaving 11 bases between. CDR1 is LNHNV and CDR2 is YYDKDF in the germline V gene (reference sequence). As DNA, the CDR3 is TGTGCCACCAGCAGAGCCACCCCAAGGGAAAAACTGTTTTTT. Translation gives CATSRATPREKLFF.

This clonotype showed up just a few times. The chain joins TRBV12-3 or TRBV12-4 to TRBJ1-1; the D is unclear. V was shortened by 1 base and J by 0 bases, with 9 bases between the two germline ends. The CDR3 runs 15 residues. CDR3 nucleotides: TGTGCCAGCAGTTTAGTTCTGGGATTGAACACTGAAGCTTTCTTT. Translation: CASSLVLGLNTEAFF.

This chain connects TRBV20-1 to TRBJ1-4; D gene uncertain. The CDR3 loop spans 14 amino acids. Germline loops: CDR1 DFQATT, CDR2 SNEGSKA (reference sequence). The V gene lost 3 bases and the J gene lost 0 bases, with 8 bases spanning the gap. The CDR3 loop is CSASWAATNEKLFF. CDR3 in DNA: TGCAGTGCTAGCTGGGCGGCAACTAATGAAAAACTGTTTTTT.

J is TRBJ2-3 and V is TRBV29-1, with D perhaps matching TRBD1 (6 bases). Germline V gene sequence: CDR1 SQVTM, CDR2 ANQGSEA. V gave up 7 bases and J gave up 5 bases, with 16 bases separating them. The CDR3 has 13 amino acids. As DNA, the CDR3 is TGCAGCGGAAACCGGGACATCGGAGATACGCAGTATTTT. Translating gives CSGNRDIGDTQYF.

This clonotype occurred a few times. The J gene is TRBJ2-3, the V gene TRBV24-1; D gene unclear. With 12 bases removed from V and 4 bases from J, the gap between germline ends came to 13 bases. CDR3 length equals 12 residues. The germline V gene encodes CDR1 KGHDR and CDR2 SFDVKD. The CDR3 spells CAENIRADTQYF. DNA for the CDR3: TGTGCCGAGAATATTAGAGCAGATACGCAGTATTTT.

This clonotype was seen repeatedly, ten times or more. The chain uses TRBV11-2 and TRBJ2-1, with 7 bases identical to TRBD1. CDR1 and CDR2 from the germline V gene are SGHAT and FQNNGV. The CDR3 covers 16 residues. V shed 6 bases and J 0 bases; nucleotides not matched to a gene: 8. The CDR3, as DNA: TGTGCCAGCAGGACCATGACAGGGAGCTCCTACAATGAGCAGTTCTTC. It yields the protein CASRTMTGSSYNEQFF.

The chain uses TRBV12-3 or TRBV12-4 and TRBJ2-1, with 7 nucleotides matching TRBD2. CDR3 length: 14 residues. J was trimmed by 7 bases and V by 8 bases; bases with no gene match: 11. The CDR3 DNA is TGTGCCAGCCAGGGCGGGAGATCTGGGAATGAGCAGTTCTTC. Its protein product is CASQGGRSGNEQFF.

The chain uses TRBV11-2 and TRBJ1-3, with D maybe TRBD1 (5 bases). V was shortened by 5 bases and J by 0 bases, with 11 bases between the two germline ends. This CDR3 is 15 amino acids long. Germline lookup yields CDR1 SGHAT and CDR2 FQNNGV. The CDR3, as DNA: TGTGCCAGCAGCCCTCGAGGGGACTCTGGAAACACCATATATTTT. It specifies CASSPRGDSGNTIYF.

This clonotype was recorded many times. V is TRBV12-3 or TRBV12-4 and J is TRBJ2-7; maybe TRBD2 (6 bases). The V end was cut by 5 bases, the J end by 0 bases, with 11 bases between. The CDR3 is 14 amino acids. The CDR3 sequence: CASSLPGVSYEQYF. CDR3 DNA sequence: TGTGCCAGCAGTCTACCGGGGGTCTCCTACGAGCAGTACTTC.

This clonotype was picked up many times. The chain recombines TRBV7-2 with TRBJ2-1; D tentatively reads TRBD1 or TRBD2 (6 bases each). V gave up 6 bases and J gave up 7 bases, with 16 bases separating them. The CDR3 sequence is 14 residues long. CDR1 SGHTA and CDR2 FQGNSA come from the germline V gene. CDR3 protein: CASRNQRGDNEQFF. The CDR3 DNA follows: TGTGCCAGCAGAAATCAGAGGGGGGATAATGAGCAGTTCTTC.

The chain has TRBV20-1 and TRBJ2-3; 10 nucleotides align to TRBD2. Trimming removed 1 base from V and 3 bases from J; junction bases left unmatched: 7. The germline CDR1 and CDR2 sequences are DFQATT and SNEGSKA (reference sequence). CDR3 size: 16 residues. This CDR3 reads CSARGGTSGATDTQYF. The DNA of the CDR3 is TGCAGTGCTAGAGGGGGAACTAGCGGGGCTACAGATACGCAGTATTTT.

The gene calls are TRBV19 and TRBJ2-7, with 9 bases identical to TRBD2. The junction had 2 bases not matched to a gene; V was cut back by 4 bases and J by 4 bases. The CDR3 covers 13 residues. Germline CDR1 and CDR2: LNHDA and SQIVND (reference sequence). The CDR3 spells CASSSGRVYEQYF. The CDR3 DNA sequence: TGTGCCAGTAGTAGCGGGAGGGTGTACGAGCAGTACTTC. The full variable domain, completed using reference TRBV19 and TRBJ2-7, is DGGITQSPKYLFRKEGQNVTLSCEQNLNHDAMYWYRQDPGQGLRLIYYSQIVNDFQKGDIAEGYSVSREKKESFPLTVTSAQKNPTAFYLCASSSGRVYEQYFGPGTRLTVT.